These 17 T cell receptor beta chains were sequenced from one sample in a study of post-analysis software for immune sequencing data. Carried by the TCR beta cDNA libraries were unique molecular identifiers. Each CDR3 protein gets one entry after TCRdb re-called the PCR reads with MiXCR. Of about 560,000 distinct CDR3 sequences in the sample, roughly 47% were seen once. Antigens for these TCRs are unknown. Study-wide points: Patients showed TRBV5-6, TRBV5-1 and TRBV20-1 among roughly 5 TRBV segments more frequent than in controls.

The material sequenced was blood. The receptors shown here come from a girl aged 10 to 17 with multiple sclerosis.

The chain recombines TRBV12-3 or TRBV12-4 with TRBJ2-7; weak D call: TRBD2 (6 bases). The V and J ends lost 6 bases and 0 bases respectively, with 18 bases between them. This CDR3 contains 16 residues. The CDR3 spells CASSPTISGASYEQYF. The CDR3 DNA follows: TGTGCCAGCAGCCCGACTATTTCGGGAGCCTCCTACGAGCAGTACTTC.

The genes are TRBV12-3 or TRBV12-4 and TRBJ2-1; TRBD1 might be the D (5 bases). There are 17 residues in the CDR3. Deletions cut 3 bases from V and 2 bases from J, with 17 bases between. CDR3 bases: TGTGCCAGCAGTTTTGACACCTGGACAAAGCCCTACAATGAGCAGTTCTTC. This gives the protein CASSFDTWTKPYNEQFF.

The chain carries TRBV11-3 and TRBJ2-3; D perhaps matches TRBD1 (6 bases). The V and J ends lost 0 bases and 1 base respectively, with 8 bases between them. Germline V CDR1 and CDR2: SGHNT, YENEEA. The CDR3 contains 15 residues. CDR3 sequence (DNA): TGTGCCAGCAGCTTAGACGGACAGCGCACAGATACGCAGTATTTT. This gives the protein CASSLDGQRTDTQYF.

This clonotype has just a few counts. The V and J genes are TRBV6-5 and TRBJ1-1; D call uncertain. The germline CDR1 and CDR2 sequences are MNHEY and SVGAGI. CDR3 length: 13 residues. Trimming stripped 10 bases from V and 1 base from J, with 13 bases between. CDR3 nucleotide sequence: TGTGCCACGACACATCTCGGGAACACTGAAGCTTTCTTT. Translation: CATTHLGNTEAFF.

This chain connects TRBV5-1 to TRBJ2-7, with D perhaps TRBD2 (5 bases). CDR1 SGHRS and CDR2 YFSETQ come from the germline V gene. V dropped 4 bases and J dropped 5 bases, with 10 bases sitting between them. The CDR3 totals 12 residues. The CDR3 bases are TGCGCCAGCAGCCCGGGGTTCGACGAGCAGTACTTC. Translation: CASSPGFDEQYF. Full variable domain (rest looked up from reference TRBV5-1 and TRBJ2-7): KAGVTQTPRYLIKTRGQQVTLSCSPISGHRSVSWYQQTPGQGLQFLFEYFSETQRNKGNFPGRFSGRQFSNSRSEMNVSTLELGDSALYLCASSPGFDEQYFGPGTRLTVT.

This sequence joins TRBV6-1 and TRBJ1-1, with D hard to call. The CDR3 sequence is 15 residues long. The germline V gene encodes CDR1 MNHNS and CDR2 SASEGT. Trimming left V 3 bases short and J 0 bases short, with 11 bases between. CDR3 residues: CASSDRTGMNTEAFF. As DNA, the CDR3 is TGTGCCAGCAGTGATAGGACCGGGATGAACACTGAAGCTTTCTTT.

The CDR3: CASSPALAGGLSAHNEQFF. Here the CDR3 DNA reads TGCGCCAGCAGCCCGGCACTAGCGGGAGGGCTTAGCGCCCACAATGAGCAGTTCTTC. The rearrangement links TRBV5-1 to TRBJ2-1, with 13 bases identical to TRBD2. This CDR3 has 19 residues. Germline V gives CDR1 SGHRS, CDR2 YFSETQ. V lost 4 bases and J lost 5; bases outside the gene matches: 15.

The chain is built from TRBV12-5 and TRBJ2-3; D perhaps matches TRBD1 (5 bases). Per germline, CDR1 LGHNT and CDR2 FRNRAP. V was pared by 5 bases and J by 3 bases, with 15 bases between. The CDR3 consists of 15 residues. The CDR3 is CASGPTRRETDTQYF. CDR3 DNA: TGTGCTAGTGGTCCGACTCGCAGGGAAACAGATACGCAGTATTTT.

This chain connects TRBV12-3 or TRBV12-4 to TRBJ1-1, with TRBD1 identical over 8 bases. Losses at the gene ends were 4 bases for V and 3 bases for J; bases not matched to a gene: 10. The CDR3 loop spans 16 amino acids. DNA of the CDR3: TGTGCCAGCAGTTCTCAGACAGGGGTGGGCCACACTGAAGCTTTCTTT. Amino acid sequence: CASSSQTGVGHTEAFF.

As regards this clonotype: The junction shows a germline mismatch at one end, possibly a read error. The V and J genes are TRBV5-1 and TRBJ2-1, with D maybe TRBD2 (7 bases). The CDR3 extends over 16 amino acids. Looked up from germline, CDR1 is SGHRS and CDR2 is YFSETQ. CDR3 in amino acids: CASSLEVGGLYNKQFF. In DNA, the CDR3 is TGCGCCAGCAGCTTGGAGGTCGGGGGGCTCTACAATAAGCAGTTCTTC.

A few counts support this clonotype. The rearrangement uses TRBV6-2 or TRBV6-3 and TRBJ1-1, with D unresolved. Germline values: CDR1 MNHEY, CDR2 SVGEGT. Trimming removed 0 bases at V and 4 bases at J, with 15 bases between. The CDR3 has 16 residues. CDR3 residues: CASSYSHRASSTEAFF. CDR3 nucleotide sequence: TGTGCCAGCAGTTACTCGCACCGGGCCTCGAGCACTGAAGCTTTCTTT.

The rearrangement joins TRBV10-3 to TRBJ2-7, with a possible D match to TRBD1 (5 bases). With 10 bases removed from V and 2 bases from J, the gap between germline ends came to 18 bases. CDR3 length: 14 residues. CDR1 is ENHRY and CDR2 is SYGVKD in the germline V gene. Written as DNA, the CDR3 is TGTGCCAACCAGGGTAACTTCCCCCCCTACGAGCAGTACTTC. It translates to CANQGNFPPYEQYF.

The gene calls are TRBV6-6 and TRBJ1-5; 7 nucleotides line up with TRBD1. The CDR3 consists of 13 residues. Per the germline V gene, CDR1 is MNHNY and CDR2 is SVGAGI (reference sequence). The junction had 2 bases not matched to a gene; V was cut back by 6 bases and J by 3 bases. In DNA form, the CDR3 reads TGTGCCAGCAGGACAGGGAACAATCAGCCCCAGCATTTT. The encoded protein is CASRTGNNQPQHF.

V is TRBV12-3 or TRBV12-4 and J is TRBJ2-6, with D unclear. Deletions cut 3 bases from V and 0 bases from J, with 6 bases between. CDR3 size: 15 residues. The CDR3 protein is CASSLVYSGANVLTF. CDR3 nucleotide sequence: TGTGCCAGCAGTTTGGTCTACTCTGGGGCCAACGTCCTGACTTTC.

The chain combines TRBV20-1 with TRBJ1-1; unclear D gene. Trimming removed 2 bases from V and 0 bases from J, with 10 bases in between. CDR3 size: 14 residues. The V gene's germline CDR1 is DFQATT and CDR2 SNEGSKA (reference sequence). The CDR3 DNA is TGCAGTGCTAGAAAGGGTTCCATGAACACTGAAGCTTTCTTT. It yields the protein CSARKGSMNTEAFF.

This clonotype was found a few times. CDR3 coding DNA: TGTGCCAGCAGTTTACCCAGCGGTGACAATGAGCAGTTCTTC. As protein: CASSLPSGDNEQFF. This rearrangement joins TRBV12-3 or TRBV12-4 to TRBJ2-1, with a possible D match to TRBD2 (5 bases). The CDR3 contains 14 residues. Trimming removed 2 bases at V and 5 bases at J, with 10 bases between.

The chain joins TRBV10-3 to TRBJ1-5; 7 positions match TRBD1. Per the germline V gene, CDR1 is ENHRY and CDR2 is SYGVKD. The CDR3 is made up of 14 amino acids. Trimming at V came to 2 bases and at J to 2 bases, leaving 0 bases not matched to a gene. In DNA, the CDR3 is TGTGCCATCAGTGAGCAGGGGGGCAATCAGCCCCAGCATTTT. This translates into CAISEQGGNQPQHF.